This T cell receptor (beta chain) emerged from a study of T cells in tuberculosis (dated by TCRdb to 2016 to 2018). Some background on the complete study: The study combined CD1B tetramers and high-throughput TCR immunosequencing to characterize T cells specific for the mycobacterial lipid antigen glucose monomycolate (GMM). A South African clinical cohort compared IGRA-negative adolescents, IGRA-positive adolescents with latent tuberculosis and adults with active tuberculosis, some eleven per group. PBMC from patients with active tuberculosis were archived either before the start of standard anti-tuberculosis treatment or within 7 days of starting that treatment.

The immunoSEQ multiplex PCR assay was used to generate TCR libraries, with TCR-beta and/or TCR-alpha/delta assays applied to each sample. The amplified TCR libraries were sequenced on the Illumina high-throughput platform. The original pipeline was this. Clustering and dimensionality reduction relied on pairwise TCRdist distances among GMM-specific receptors from T cells that were either sorted ex vivo or expanded in vitro. Each clinical repertoire was scored by mean NN-distance, the average TCRdist to the nearest 10% of tetramer-positive reference sequences. GEM TCR motif frequency was calculated as the fraction of unique TCRs that matched known GEM sequences in V/J usage and CDR3 length. Active tuberculosis was classified by linear discriminant analysis with leave-one-out cross-validation, implemented in scikit-learn. TCRdb limited this immuneACCESS table to in-frame rearrangements with V and J called. A share of clones is missing; checked studies link under half to unresolved V genes, and the rest is unexplained. V and J calls and clone size are those listed in that table; D and trimming were worked out from the DNA. Recorded for this sample are more than 30,000 clones; roughly 82% of them occurred a single time. The ten largest clones take up 4% to 6.5% of the sample.

As concerns this clone: Its antigen is currently not known. No much larger clonotype is one base removed from it; base qualities were not supplied.

Overall study outcomes, separate from this receptor: A classifier using the diverse GMM-specific repertoire reached 87% accuracy (AUROC approximately 0.91), compared with roughly 70% accuracy using GEM motif frequencies. Clinical samples were selected based on the availability of cryopreserved specimens, with adults included as active tuberculosis cases and adolescents included as controls. Smaller NN-distances were partly driven by shorter CDR3-alpha lengths in active tuberculosis patients, and statistical significance was not reached for the TCR-beta difference. Smaller mean NN-distances to GMM-specific TCRs were observed in active tuberculosis TCR-alpha repertoires than in IGRA-negative controls, suggesting clonal expansion of GMM-specific TCRs.

This specimen's time point label, per the study, means: new active TB diagnosis, blood taken before or within 7 days of starting treatment. Active tuberculosis patients were HIV-seronegative South African adults aged 18 years or older with a new diagnosis. Confirmation of active tuberculosis was obtained by positive sputum smear microscopy and/or positive M. tuberculosis culture. Immunosequencing was performed on unsorted cryopreserved PBMC and covered 100,000 or so T cells per clinical donor on average. The junction shows trimming of 5 bases on V and 4 bases on J, and the gene matches do not reach 10 bases of it. Including cysteine and phenylalanine, the CDR3 has 16 amino acids. Kept here is only the CDR3 DNA, which spans 48 bases and is read in frame from base 1. CDR1 SNHLY and CDR2 FYNNEI were looked up in the germline V gene.

The source material was PBMCs, sampled at tuberculosis diagnosis. The TCR originated in an adult with tuberculosis. This sequence uses TRBV2 and TRBJ1-2; 10 nucleotides in the junction match TRBD1. The sequenced DNA: TGTGCCAGCAGTAGACAGGGGGCCAGTCCCTTCTATGGCTACACCTTC. It encodes CASSRQGASPFYGYTF.